This T cell receptor (beta chain) was recovered during a study of OX40 agonist ivuxolimab in advanced cancers. Looking at the study overall: Of the patients, three showed partial responses, one with hepatocellular carcinoma and two with cutaneous melanoma.

The length of the CDR3 is 11 residues. Per germline, CDR1 SNHLY and CDR2 FYNNEI. V lost 8 bases, J lost 0 bases, and 5 bases lay in between. Assay: immunoSEQ multiplex PCR; the TCRdb copy retains only in-frame clones and omits some. The data hold 75,000 to 100,000 clones, with around 90% observed a single time. Cycle 7 day 1, cycle 4 day 1, and baseline were the timepoints at which blood was sampled. This chain uses TRBV2 with TRBJ2-7, with D hard to call. The specimen comprised CD4+ or CD8+ T cells sorted from blood, sampled in a trial of the OX40 agonist ivuxolimab. The TCR originated in an adult with an advanced solid tumor such as melanoma, head and neck, liver or kidney cancer. For the CDR3, the DNA is TGTGCCAGCCACTACTCCTACGAGCAGTACTTC. Residues: CASHYSYEQYF.